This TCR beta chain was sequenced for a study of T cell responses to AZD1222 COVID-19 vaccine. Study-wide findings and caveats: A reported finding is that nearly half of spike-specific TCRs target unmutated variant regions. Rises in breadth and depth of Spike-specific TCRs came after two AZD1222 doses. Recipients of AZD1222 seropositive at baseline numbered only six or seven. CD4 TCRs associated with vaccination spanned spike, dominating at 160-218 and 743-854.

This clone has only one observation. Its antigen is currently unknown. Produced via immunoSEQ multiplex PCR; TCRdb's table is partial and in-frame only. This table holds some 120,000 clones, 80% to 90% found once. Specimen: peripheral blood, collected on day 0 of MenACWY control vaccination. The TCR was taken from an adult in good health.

The CDR3, as DNA: TGTGCCAGCAGCTCCGGGGGGGACTCTGGAAACACCATATATTTT. It specifies CASSSGGDSGNTIYF. The chain is built from TRBV7-2 and TRBJ1-3, with D tentatively TRBD1 (5 bases). Trimming left V 4 bases short and J 0 bases short, with 10 bases between. The CDR3 extends over 15 amino acids. Germline CDR1 is SGHTA and CDR2 is FQGNSA.